These T cell receptor beta chains were read from a single sample in a study of T cell changes during pregnancy in multiple sclerosis. TCRdb keeps only in-frame clones here, not all; method: immunoSEQ multiplex PCR. Found here are some 110,000 clones, approximately 90% of them singletons; the top ten hold 1.5%. The sequencing here drew on peripheral blood, taken in the third trimester of pregnancy. The source of these receptors is a female donor with multiple sclerosis, enrolled in a pregnancy study. Both conserved end residues are part of each CDR3. The order of the fields is clone size, D gene, V gene, J gene, CDR3 protein, CDR3 DNA. A D gene is named only where the DNA matches it firmly. Size tells how often a clone was seen (once, few, many) or the class of an expanded clone, and some rows leave it out.

size: NA
D: TRBD2
V: TRBV7-3
J: TRBJ2-3
CDR3: CASSGRASDTQYF
DNA: TGTGCCAGCAGCGGGAGGGCATCAGATACGCAGTATTTT

size: NA
D: TRBD1
V: TRBV9
J: TRBJ1-4
CDR3: CASSVGGQGGEKLFF
DNA: TGTGCCAGCAGCGTAGGCGGGCAGGGGGGTGAAAAACTGTTTTTT

size: NA
D: TRBD1
V: TRBV9
J: TRBJ1-2
CDR3: CASSLRQGNYGYTF
DNA: TGTGCCAGCAGCCTAAGACAGGGGAACTATGGCTACACCTTC

size: NA
D: NA
V: TRBV29-1
J: TRBJ1-2
CDR3: CSVAGFYGYTF
DNA: TGCAGCGTCGCGGGCTTCTATGGCTACACCTTC

size: NA
D: TRBD2
V: TRBV29-1
J: TRBJ2-4
CDR3: CSVVSGSSKNIQYF
DNA: TGCAGCGTTGTTAGCGGGAGTTCCAAAAACATTCAGTACTTC

size: NA
D: NA
V: TRBV28
J: TRBJ1-3
CDR3: CASSLNRPSSGNTIYF
DNA: TGTGCCAGCAGTTTAAACAGGCCCAGCTCTGGAAACACCATATATTTT

size: once
D: TRBD1
V: TRBV18
J: TRBJ2-2
CDR3: CASSPEAQGSLAGELFF
DNA: TGTGCCAGCTCACCTGAGGCACAGGGGAGCCTTGCCGGGGAGCTGTTTTTT

size: NA
D: TRBD1
V: TRBV18
J: TRBJ1-1
CDR3: CASSPGRGQGEAFF
DNA: TGTGCCAGCTCACCAGGCAGGGGGCAGGGTGAAGCTTTCTTT

size: NA
D: TRBD1
V: TRBV9
J: TRBJ2-6
CDR3: CASSVEVWSGGAGGANVLTF
DNA: TGTGCCAGCAGCGTAGAAGTTTGGTCAGGGGGCGCAGGTGGGGCCAACGTCCTGACTTTC

size: NA
D: TRBD1
V: TRBV5-4
J: TRBJ1-3
CDR3: CASSTGQGNTIYF
DNA: TGTGCCAGCAGCACGGGACAGGGAAACACCATATATTTT

size: NA
D: TRBD1
V: TRBV29-1
J: TRBJ1-1
CDR3: CSVDRGTAEAFF
DNA: TGCAGCGTTGATCGAGGGACAGCTGAAGCTTTCTTT

size: NA
D: NA
V: TRBV29-1
J: TRBJ1-2
CDR3: CSVVSSPRGGYTF
DNA: TGCAGCGTTGTCTCCTCGCCCAGGGGTGGCTACACCTTC

size: NA
D: NA
V: TRBV5-6
J: TRBJ1-1
CDR3: CASRLRGRNTEAFF
DNA: TGTGCCAGCAGACTCAGGGGTCGGAACACTGAAGCTTTCTTT

size: once
D: NA
V: TRBV7-8
J: TRBJ1-2
CDR3: CASAYQLTANYGYTF
DNA: TGTGCCAGCGCTTATCAACTGACAGCTAACTATGGCTACACCTTC

size: NA
D: NA
V: TRBV5-1
J: TRBJ1-1
CDR3: CASSLDGGVMNTEAFF
DNA: TGCGCCAGCAGCTTGGACGGGGGAGTCATGAACACTGAAGCTTTCTTT

size: NA
D: TRBD1
V: TRBV6-5
J: TRBJ1-2
CDR3: CASSAGGYGYTF
DNA: TGTGCCAGCAGCGCAGGGGGCTATGGCTACACCTTC

size: NA
D: TRBD1
V: TRBV15
J: TRBJ2-7
CDR3: CATSRRNFGQGRSYYEQYF
DNA: TGTGCCACCAGCAGGAGAAACTTCGGACAGGGGAGATCATACTACGAGCAGTACTTC

size: NA
D: TRBD1
V: TRBV2
J: TRBJ1-5
CDR3: CASRDRSSQPQHF
DNA: TGTGCCAGCCGGGACAGATCGAGTCAGCCCCAGCATTTT

size: NA
D: NA
V: TRBV9
J: TRBJ1-2
CDR3: CASRDDEAPFYTF
DNA: TGTGCCAGCAGGGATGACGAGGCTCCTTTTTACACCTTC

size: NA
D: TRBD1
V: TRBV5-3
J: TRBJ1-6
CDR3: CARSPWTGDDRNSPLHF
DNA: TGTGCCAGAAGCCCTTGGACAGGGGACGACCGTAATTCACCCCTCCACTTT

size: once
D: NA
V: TRBV2
J: TRBJ2-5
CDR3: CASSGRTQETQYF
DNA: TGTGCCAGCAGTGGAAGGACACAAGAGACCCAGTACTTC

size: NA
D: NA
V: TRBV5-4
J: TRBJ2-7
CDR3: CASSLSNRPYEQYF
DNA: TGTGCCAGCAGCTTGTCCAACAGACCCTACGAGCAGTACTTC

size: NA
D: NA
V: TRBV6-6
J: TRBJ1-3
CDR3: CASSAQGRAGNTIYF
DNA: TGTGCCAGCAGTGCTCAGGGAAGGGCTGGAAACACCATATATTTT

size: NA
D: NA
V: TRBV19
J: TRBJ2-7
CDR3: CASSLNGAYEQYF
DNA: TGTGCCAGTAGCCTGAACGGGGCCTACGAGCAGTACTTC

size: NA
D: TRBD2
V: TRBV9
J: TRBJ2-1
CDR3: CASSGGLAFADNEQFF
DNA: TGTGCCAGCAGCGGCGGACTAGCCTTTGCGGACAATGAGCAGTTCTTC

size: NA
D: TRBD2
V: TRBV30
J: TRBJ2-3
CDR3: CARDGGRGTTDTQYF
DNA: TGTGCCCGGGACGGCGGGCGGGGGACTACAGATACGCAGTATTTT

size: NA
D: NA
V: TRBV30
J: TRBJ2-2
CDR3: CAWSVLGGAGELFF
DNA: TGTGCCTGGAGTGTATTAGGGGGGGCCGGGGAGCTGTTTTTT